The rows below give T cell receptor beta chains drawn from one sample of a study of blood T cell repertoires in COVID-19. Here immunoSEQ multiplex PCR was the method, and the copy in TCRdb shows in-frame clones only, minus some. The table records hundreds of thousands of clones, around 85% of them present only once. The sequenced material came from peripheral blood. The receptors were sampled from a woman aged 25 to 39 who had recovered from COVID-19. Both conserved end residues are part of each CDR3. D genes are given only for firm matches. Not all rows give a size; the values are once, few, many and, for expanded clones, a class.

d_call clone_size j_call v_call cdr3_nt cdr3_aa
NA NA TRBJ1-5 TRBV6-5 TGTGCCAGCAGTTACTCCAGGGCGGATCAGCCCCAGCATTTT CASSYSRADQPQHF
NA NA TRBJ1-1 TRBV19 TGTGCCAGTAGGAACCAGGGTGACACTGAAGCTTTCTTT CASRNQGDTEAFF
TRBD2 few TRBJ2-2 TRBV3-1/TRBV3-2 TGTGCCAGCAGCCAAGATCGACTAGCGGGACACGCCGGGGAGCTGTTTTTT CASSQDRLAGHAGELFF
TRBD1 NA TRBJ2-7 TRBV4-2 TGTGCCAGCAGCCAAGAGTGGGGACAGGGTCGCGAGCAGTACTTC CASSQEWGQGREQYF
TRBD2 NA TRBJ2-5 TRBV10-3 TGTGCCATCAGTCCCGGGGGGTACCAAGAGACCCAGTACTTC CAISPGGYQETQYF
TRBD2 NA TRBJ2-1 TRBV2 TGTGCCAGCAGGGCGACTAGCGGGAGTCGTGTCAATGAGCAGTTCTTC CASRATSGSRVNEQFF
TRBD1 NA TRBJ1-2 TRBV5-8 TGTGCCGAGAAGGGGGACAGGGGGCCGTACACCTTC CAEKGDRGPYTF
NA NA TRBJ1-2 TRBV27 TGTGCCAGCAGTCTCTCATTACATACCTCAGGGTTTGGCTACACCTTC CASSLSLHTSGFGYTF
NA NA TRBJ2-7 TRBV2 TGTGCCAGCACGGGGGGCCCCTCCTACGAGCAGTACTTC CASTGGPSYEQYF
NA NA TRBJ1-2 TRBV21-1 TGTGCCAGCAGCAAAGTTCAGGGATTAAACTATGGCTACACCTTC CASSKVQGLNYGYTF
NA NA TRBJ2-3 TRBV19 TGTGCCAGTGATCCGGGACACATGTTCCCACGGGTTGGTACGCAGTATTTT CASDPGHMFPRVGTQYF
NA once TRBJ1-1 TRBV5-1 TGCGCCAGCAGCTTGTACGAGGGCGGGGAAGCTTTCTTT CASSLYEGGEAFF
NA NA TRBJ1-5 TRBV2 TGTGCCAGCAGTGCAACCAGTTATCAGCCCCAGCATTTT CASSATSYQPQHF
TRBD2 NA TRBJ2-7 TRBV6-1 TGTGCCAGCAGTGGGGGACCCCTAGCGGGGGGCCCCTCCTACGAGCAGTACTTC CASSGGPLAGGPSYEQYF
TRBD1 once TRBJ2-7 TRBV27 TGTGCCAGCAGTTTCCGGCAGGGGGCAATTAACGAGCAGTACTTC CASSFRQGAINEQYF
NA NA TRBJ1-1 TRBV6-2/TRBV6-3 TGTGCCAGCAGTTACCCGCAGGTTTTGAACACTGAAGCTTTCTTT CASSYPQVLNTEAFF
TRBD1 once TRBJ2-1 TRBV7-8 TGTGCCAGCATCTCTTGGACAGGGAGATACAATGAGCAGTTCTTC CASISWTGRYNEQFF
NA NA TRBJ2-1 TRBV28 TGTGCCAGTTTACAGGGATCCTACAATGAGCAGTTCTTC CASLQGSYNEQFF
NA NA TRBJ1-4 TRBV5-1 TGCGCCAGCAGCTTGGGAGCAACTAATGAAAAACTGTTTTTT CASSLGATNEKLFF
TRBD1 few TRBJ2-2 TRBV4-2 TGTGCCAGCAGCCAAGAACAGGGGGAGGACACCGGGGAGCTGTTTTTT CASSQEQGEDTGELFF
NA few TRBJ1-2 TRBV6-5 TGTGCCAGCAGTTACGGGCAGGACTATGGCTACACCTTC CASSYGQDYGYTF
TRBD2 NA TRBJ2-3 TRBV29-1 TGCAGCGTACCCTGGGCTAGCGGGCCCACAGATACGCAGTATTTT CSVPWASGPTDTQYF
TRBD2 NA TRBJ2-1 TRBV7-9 TGTGCCAGCAGCCCCGACGAGGGGCGGGGGAAAAACAATGAGCAGTTCTTC CASSPDEGRGKNNEQFF
TRBD2 few TRBJ2-1 TRBV5-5 TGTGCCAGCAGCTTTAGGCTAGCGGATTACAATGAGCAGTTCTTC CASSFRLADYNEQFF
TRBD1 NA TRBJ1-4 TRBV11-2 TGTGCCAGCAGCCTACAGGGGCTAGGGACTAATGAAAAACTGTTTTTT CASSLQGLGTNEKLFF
NA NA TRBJ2-7 TRBV19 TGTGCCAGTAGTATCGGCCGGGACACAGTCTTCTACGAGCAGTACTTC CASSIGRDTVFYEQYF
NA NA TRBJ1-1 TRBV5-4 TGTGCCAGCAAAAAGGGAGGGAACACTGAAGCTTTCTTT CASKKGGNTEAFF
TRBD1 NA TRBJ1-1 TRBV11-2 TGTGCCAGCAGCTTAAAGGGGGCAGGGGAAGCTTTCTTT CASSLKGAGEAFF
NA NA TRBJ2-6 TRBV2 TGTGCCAGCAGTGACGGGAGACCCTACTCTGGGGCCAACGTCCTGACTTTC CASSDGRPYSGANVLTF
NA NA TRBJ2-4 TRBV28 TGTGCCAGCAGTTTACTGAGAGCCAAAAACATTCAGTACTTC CASSLLRAKNIQYF
NA once TRBJ2-3 TRBV4-1 TGCGCCAGCAGCCAAGACAGCGCCGATAGCACAGATACGCAGTATTTT CASSQDSADSTDTQYF
TRBD2 NA TRBJ2-1 TRBV7-9 TGTGCCAGCAGCTCAGGGAGACTAGCGGTCGACAATGAGCAGTTCTTC CASSSGRLAVDNEQFF